This T cell receptor (beta chain) was recovered during a study of control samples from healthy donors and cancer patients. J gave up 1 base and V 2 bases, and 7 bases lay outside the gene matches. The CDR3 covers 17 residues. Germline CDR1 and CDR2: SNHLY and FYNNEI. The protocol was immunoSEQ multiplex PCR, while the TCRdb copy is restricted to in-frame clones and leaves out a portion. Of fewer than 85,000 clones listed, about 88% are singletons. This sequence originates from a man aged 50-59 years in good health. This sequence joins TRBV2 and TRBJ2-2; 7 bases line up with TRBD1. Sequenced input: blood. This CDR3 is CASSENPGTVNTGELFF. The CDR3 DNA reads TGTGCCAGCAGTGAAAACCCCGGGACAGTGAACACCGGGGAGCTGTTTTTT.